This T cell receptor beta chain stems from a study of blood T cell repertoires in COVID-19. Germline V gene sequence: CDR1 SGHRS, CDR2 YFSETQ. There are 13 residues in the CDR3. V shed 4 bases and J shed 8 bases, with 15 bases lying between them. Sequenced by immunoSEQ multiplex PCR; TCRdb stores in-frame clones only, minus some. In the table there are around 64,000 clones, around nine tenths of which are singletons. The sequence was collected from a woman aged 80 or over with acute or convalescent COVID-19. The chain carries TRBV5-1 and TRBJ1-2, with D possibly TRBD1 on 5 matching bases. Sample: peripheral blood. The CDR3 DNA follows: TGCGCCAGCAGCATACAGGAGAATGGAGGCTACACCTTC. Encoded protein: CASSIQENGGYTF.